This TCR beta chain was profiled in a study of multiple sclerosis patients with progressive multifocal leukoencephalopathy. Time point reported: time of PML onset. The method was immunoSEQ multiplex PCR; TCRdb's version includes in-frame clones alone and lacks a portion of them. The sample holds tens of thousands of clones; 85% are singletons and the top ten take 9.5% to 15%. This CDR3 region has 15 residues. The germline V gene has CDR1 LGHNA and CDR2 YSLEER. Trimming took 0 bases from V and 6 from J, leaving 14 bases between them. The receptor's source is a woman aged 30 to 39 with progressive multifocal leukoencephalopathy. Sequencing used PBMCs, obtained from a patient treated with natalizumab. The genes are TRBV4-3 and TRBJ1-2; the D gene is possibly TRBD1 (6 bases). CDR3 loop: CASSQDSRGPDGYTF. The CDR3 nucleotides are TGCGCCAGCAGCCAAGATTCCCGGGGGCCTGATGGCTACACCTTC.